This TCR beta chain was identified during a study of blood T cell repertoires in COVID-19. About the study: Some COVID-19 samples were acute and others convalescent; all came from the United States, Italy and Spain. The analysed material was cDNA or gDNA that came from T cells, B-cell-depleted T cells, or PBMCs.

Original processing notes: Amplification with reference gene primers provided the estimates of nucleated cell counts. Only in-frame clones appear in the TCRdb table, and some are missing; sequencing was by immunoSEQ multiplex PCR. V and J calls and clone size come straight from that table; D and trimming were deduced from the DNA. Here the sample spans approximately 240,000 clones, roughly 82% being singletons. The receptor was isolated from a woman aged 40-49 years who had recovered from COVID-19. Material: peripheral blood.

The CDR3 coding sequence is TGTGCCAGCAGTACCACGACTAAGCAGTACTTC. This sequence encodes CASSTTTKQYF. This chain links TRBV6-2 or TRBV6-3 with TRBJ2-7; tentatively, D is TRBD2 (5 bases). The germline V and J ends were trimmed by 5 bases and 8 bases, with 10 bases remaining between them. Germline V CDR1 and CDR2: MNHEY, SVGEGT. The CDR3 sequence is 11 residues long.